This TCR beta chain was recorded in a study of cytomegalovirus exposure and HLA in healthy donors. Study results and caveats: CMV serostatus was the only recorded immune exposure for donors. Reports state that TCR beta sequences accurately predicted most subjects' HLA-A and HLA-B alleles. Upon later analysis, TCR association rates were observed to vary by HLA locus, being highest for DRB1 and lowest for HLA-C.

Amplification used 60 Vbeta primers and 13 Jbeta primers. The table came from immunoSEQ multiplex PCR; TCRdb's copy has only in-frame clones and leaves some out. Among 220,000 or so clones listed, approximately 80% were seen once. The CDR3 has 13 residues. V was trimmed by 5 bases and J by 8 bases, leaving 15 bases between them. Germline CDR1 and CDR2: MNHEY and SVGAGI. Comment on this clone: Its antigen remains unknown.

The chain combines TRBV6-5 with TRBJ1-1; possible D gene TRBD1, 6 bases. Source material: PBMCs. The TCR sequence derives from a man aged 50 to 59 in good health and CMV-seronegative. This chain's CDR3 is CASSLTLGTEAFF. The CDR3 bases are TGTGCCAGCAGTCTTACACTCGGGACAGAAGCTTTCTTT.